One sample yielded the 24 T cell receptor beta chains listed below, sequenced in a study of T cells after yellow fever vaccination. MiXCR, run by TCRdb on the 5' RACE reads, gives a single entry per CDR3 protein. The sample contains around 72,000 distinct CDR3 sequences, around 7% of which appear only once. The sequencing here drew on CD8+ T cells sorted from PBMCs, taken 10 to 11 days after the first yellow fever vaccination. The receptors derive from a man aged 18 to 35 who received the YFV17D yellow fever vaccine.

With regard to this clonotype: Sequence at one end of the junction differs from germline and may be a read error. The chain is built from TRBV3-1 and TRBJ2-1; D is perhaps TRBD1 or TRBD2 (5 bases each). The CDR3 runs 15 residues. Germline assignment: CDR1 LGHDT and CDR2 YNNKEL (reference sequence). CDR3 bases: TGTGCCACCAGCCAAGGGACCACTTCATACAATGAGCAGTTCTTC. Translated: CATSQGTTSYNEQFF.

The chain recombines TRBV12-3 or TRBV12-4 with TRBJ1-3; TRBD1 matches at 9 bases. V lost 3 bases, J lost 2 bases, and 5 bases stayed unmatched. This CDR3 contains 16 residues. CDR3 protein: CASSLATGGAGNTIYF. CDR3 coding DNA: TGTGCCAGCAGTTTGGCGACAGGGGGAGCTGGAAACACCATATATTTT.

This clonotype has just a few counts. The chain has TRBV3-1 and TRBJ2-1; D not resolved. Germline loops: CDR1 LGHDT, CDR2 YNNKEL (reference sequence). The CDR3 is made up of 15 amino acids. V was clipped by 3 bases and J by 6 bases, with 15 bases between them. CDR3 region: CASSQYSGPFNEQFF. For the CDR3, the DNA is TGTGCCAGCAGCCAGTATAGTGGACCCTTCAATGAGCAGTTCTTC.

The CDR3 spells CASSSVAGPRETQYF. CDR3 coding DNA: TGCGCCAGCAGCTCAGTGGCAGGGCCCAGAGAGACCCAGTACTTC. The gene calls are TRBV4-3 and TRBJ2-5; the D gene is possibly TRBD1 (5 bases). Trimming took 5 bases from V and 4 from J, leaving 17 bases between them. The CDR3 extends over 15 amino acids. The germline V gene encodes CDR1 LGHNA and CDR2 YSLEER.

This clonotype was observed many times. CDR3 in DNA: TGTGCCAGCAGCTTAGGGGGGCAGGGTAGCCAGTTCTTC. Translation: CASSLGGQGSQFF. V is TRBV7-6 and J is TRBJ2-1, with D maybe TRBD1 (6 bases). The CDR3 extends over 13 amino acids. The V end lost 1 base, the J end lost 13 bases, and 14 bases lay between the germline ends. Looked up from germline, CDR1 is SGHVS and CDR2 is FNYEAQ.

At least ten counts were recorded for this clonotype. CDR3 loop: CASSLAPTGFGGYTF. The CDR3 coding sequence is TGTGCCAGCAGCTTAGCCCCGACAGGGTTCGGTGGCTACACCTTC. V usage is TRBV7-9 and J usage is TRBJ1-2, with 7 nucleotides matching TRBD1. V lost 0 bases and J lost 7; bases outside the gene matches: 8. The CDR3 loop spans 15 amino acids. Germline assignment: CDR1 SEHNR and CDR2 FQNEAQ (reference sequence).

This clonotype was counted many times. This rearrangement joins TRBV3-1 to TRBJ2-2, with a possible D match to TRBD1 (6 bases). The germline V gene encodes CDR1 LGHDT and CDR2 YNNKEL (reference sequence). This CDR3 spans 14 amino acids. V shed 4 bases and J shed 4 bases, with 10 bases lying between them. The CDR3 protein is CASSPRGGTGELFF. As DNA, the CDR3 is TGTGCCAGCAGCCCAAGAGGGGGCACCGGGGAGCTGTTTTTT.

This clonotype was recorded a few times. V and J are TRBV3-1 and TRBJ2-2; 11 nucleotides match TRBD1. CDR1 and CDR2 (germline): LGHDT, YNNKEL (reference sequence). The CDR3 runs to 16 residues. V trimming: 3 bases; J trimming: 4 bases; junction bases outside the gene matches: 4. CDR3 in DNA: TGTGCCAGCAGCCACGGACAGGGGGCTGTCACCGGGGAGCTGTTTTTT. It specifies CASSHGQGAVTGELFF.

This clonotype was recorded at least ten times. The chain joins TRBV7-6 to TRBJ2-3; D may be TRBD1 (6 bases). This CDR3 has 15 residues. V lost 3 bases and J 4 bases, leaving 14 bases between the germline ends. CDR1 and CDR2 (germline): SGHVS, FNYEAQ. CDR3 in DNA: TGTGCCAGCAGCTTTTCAGGGGCCCACCCAGATACGCAGTATTTT. It yields the protein CASSFSGAHPDTQYF.

There are many counts of this clonotype. This chain uses TRBV29-1 with TRBJ2-3; 10 bases align to TRBD1. The CDR3 covers 12 residues. CDR1 and CDR2 from the germline V gene are SQVTM and ANQGSEA. The V and J ends lost 7 bases and 6 bases, in that order; junction bases with no gene match: 4. The CDR3 DNA follows: TGCAGCGCCGGACAGGGGGGGGATACGCAGTATTTT. This encodes CSAGQGGDTQYF.

The genes are TRBV28 and TRBJ1-6, with a weak D call TRBD1 (6 bases). The CDR3 is 14 residues long. With 5 bases removed from V and 13 bases from J, the gap between germline ends came to 18 bases. Germline V lookup: CDR1 MDHEN, CDR2 SYDVKM. CDR3 in amino acids: CASSRQGLLWPLHF. CDR3 sequence (DNA): TGTGCCAGCAGTCGTCAGGGGTTGTTGTGGCCCCTCCACTTT.

In this sample, this clonotype turned up many times. V and J are TRBV7-2 and TRBJ2-1; a weak D match, TRBD2 (6 bases). Per germline, CDR1 SGHTA and CDR2 FQGNSA. The length of the CDR3 is 18 residues. Trimming left V 4 bases short and J 4 bases short, with 23 bases between. The CDR3 sequence: CASSYPGTPEGNYNEQFF. In DNA form, the CDR3 reads TGTGCCAGCAGCTACCCCGGGACTCCAGAGGGGAATTACAATGAGCAGTTCTTC.

To note about this clonotype: A much more abundant neighbour one base away suggests this may be a read error. The chain's CDR3 is CASSGPGQREAFF. The CDR3 bases are TGTGCCAGCAGTGGTCCGGGACAAAGAGAAGCTTTCTTT. The V gene is TRBV25-1, the J gene TRBJ1-1; maybe TRBD1 (6 bases). CDR1 MGHDK and CDR2 SYGVNS come from the germline V gene. The CDR3 sequence is 13 residues long. Trimming took 4 bases from V and 8 from J, leaving 14 bases between them.

This clonotype was found many times. The V and J genes are TRBV20-1 and TRBJ2-2; tentatively, D is TRBD1 or TRBD2 (5 bases each). Germline CDR1 is DFQATT and CDR2 is SNEGSKA (reference sequence). Trimming pared 1 base from V and 3 bases from J, leaving 18 bases between. This CDR3 is built from 17 residues. The CDR3 bases are TGCAGTGCTAGAGTGATAAGGGGCGCAGCGGACACCGGGGAGCTGTTTTTT. This gives the protein CSARVIRGAADTGELFF.

Notes on this clonotype: This may stem from a read error, because a much larger clone lies one nucleotide away. The chain joins TRBV15 to TRBJ2-7; D is ambiguous. This CDR3 spans 11 amino acids. Germline V gene sequence: CDR1 LNHNV, CDR2 YYDKDF (reference sequence). CDR3 sequence (DNA): TGTGCCACCAGCACGGGCTACGTGCAGTACTTC. It codes for CATSTGYVQYF.

The J gene is TRBJ1-5, the V gene TRBV7-9, with 10 bases that match TRBD1. There are 16 residues in the CDR3. The V gene's germline CDR1 is SEHNR and CDR2 FQNEAQ (reference sequence). Losses at the gene ends were 5 bases for V and 5 bases for J; bases not matched to a gene: 9. The CDR3 sequence: CASSRSGTGDDQPQHF. The CDR3 nucleotides are TGTGCCAGCAGCCGCTCCGGGACAGGGGACGATCAGCCCCAGCATTTT.

This clonotype was counted many times. V is TRBV11-1 and J is TRBJ2-2; 7 nucleotides line up with TRBD1. Germline CDR1 SGHAT, CDR2 FQDESV (reference sequence). V was clipped by 3 bases and J by 3 bases; unmatched bases: 13. The length of the CDR3 is 18 residues. This CDR3 reads CASSFTAGTVSHTGELFF. The CDR3 bases are TGTGCCAGCAGCTTTACGGCCGGGACAGTAAGCCACACCGGGGAGCTGTTTTTT.

This clonotype showed up many times. The V gene is TRBV7-6, the J gene TRBJ1-5, with D possibly being TRBD1 (6 bases). Germline assignment: CDR1 SGHVS and CDR2 FNYEAQ. V lost 5 bases, J lost 5 bases, and 13 bases lay in between. The CDR3 has 14 residues. The CDR3 region is CASSVGAGDQPQHF. In DNA form, the CDR3 reads TGTGCCAGCAGCGTGGGGGCGGGGGATCAGCCCCAGCATTTT.

This clonotype was seen many times. This may arise from a read error, as a much more abundant clone is one base away. The gene calls are TRBV6-2 or TRBV6-3 and TRBJ2-3; 10 positions agree with TRBD2. Germline CDR1 is MNHEY and CDR2 is SVGEGT. Losses at the gene ends were 2 bases for V and 2 bases for J; bases not matched to a gene: 1. The CDR3 runs 15 residues. The CDR3 protein is CASSYSGGATDTQYF. Here the CDR3 DNA reads TGTGCCAGCAGTTACAGCGGGGGGGCCACAGATACGCAGTATTTT.

The rearrangement joins TRBV12-3 or TRBV12-4 to TRBJ2-7; D possibly corresponds to TRBD1 (5 bases). This CDR3 contains 15 residues. Trimming removed 4 bases at V and 5 bases at J, with 18 bases between. CDR3 in amino acids: CASSSIRQPLDEQYF. The CDR3 DNA reads as TGTGCCAGCAGTTCCATACGACAGCCCCTGGACGAGCAGTACTTC.

This clonotype was seen ten or more times. The V and J genes are TRBV2 and TRBJ2-7; the match to TRBD2 covers 10 bases. This CDR3 has 14 residues. Germline-derived CDR1 and CDR2 are SNHLY and FYNNEI. Trimming took 7 bases from V and 5 from J; bases not matched to a gene: 8. Here the CDR3 reads CASKERGGLNEQYF. CDR3 bases: TGTGCCAGCAAAGAGCGGGGGGGCCTCAACGAGCAGTACTTC.

V is TRBV5-1 and J is TRBJ1-2, with 9 bases identical to TRBD1. V shed 0 bases, J shed 5 bases, and the junction held 5 bases outside the gene matches. Germline-derived CDR1 and CDR2 are SGHRS and YFSETQ. The CDR3 runs to 15 residues. The CDR3 region is CASSLETGGYYGYTF. DNA of the CDR3: TGCGCCAGCAGCTTGGAGACAGGGGGGTATTATGGCTACACCTTC.

Notes on this clonotype: A much larger clone differs from this one at a single base, so this may be a read error. In DNA, the CDR3 is TGTGTCAGCAGTATGGGGGGGGGCCTAAAAAATGAGCAGTTCTTC. This encodes CVSSMGGGLKNEQFF. V usage is TRBV6-1 and J usage is TRBJ2-1; D is perhaps TRBD2 (7 bases). This CDR3 comprises 15 residues. The V gene's germline CDR1 is MNHNS and CDR2 SASEGT.

There are many counts of this clonotype. The chain links TRBV12-3 or TRBV12-4 to TRBJ1-1; D gene ambiguous. This CDR3 has 12 amino acids. Trimming took 2 bases from V and 7 from J, leaving 8 bases between them. The CDR3 here is CASSLRVDEAFF. The CDR3 bases are TGTGCCAGCAGTTTAAGGGTTGATGAAGCTTTCTTT.